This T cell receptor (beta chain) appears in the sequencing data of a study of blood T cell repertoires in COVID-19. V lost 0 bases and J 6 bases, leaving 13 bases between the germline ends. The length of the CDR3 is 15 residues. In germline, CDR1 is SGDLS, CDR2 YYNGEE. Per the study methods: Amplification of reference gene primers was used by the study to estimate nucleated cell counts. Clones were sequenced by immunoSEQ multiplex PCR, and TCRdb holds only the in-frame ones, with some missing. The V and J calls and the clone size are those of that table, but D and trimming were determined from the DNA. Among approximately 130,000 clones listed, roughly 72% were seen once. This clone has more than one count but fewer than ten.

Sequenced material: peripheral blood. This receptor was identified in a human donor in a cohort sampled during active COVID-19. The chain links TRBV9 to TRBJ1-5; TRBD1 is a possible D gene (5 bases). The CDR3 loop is CASSVGPDIGQPQHF. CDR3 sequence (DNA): TGTGCCAGCAGCGTAGGACCGGACATAGGTCAGCCCCAGCATTTT.